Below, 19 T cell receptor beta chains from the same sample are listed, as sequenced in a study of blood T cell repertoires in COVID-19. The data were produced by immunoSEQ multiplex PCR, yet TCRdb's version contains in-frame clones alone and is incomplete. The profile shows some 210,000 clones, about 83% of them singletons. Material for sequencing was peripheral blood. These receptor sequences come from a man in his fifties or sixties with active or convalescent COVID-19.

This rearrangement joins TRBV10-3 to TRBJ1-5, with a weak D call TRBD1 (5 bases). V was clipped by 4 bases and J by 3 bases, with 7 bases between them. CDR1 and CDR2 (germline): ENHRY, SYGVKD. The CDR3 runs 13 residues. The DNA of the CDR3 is TGTGCCATCAGTGTCAGGGACAATCAGCCCCAGCATTTT. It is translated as CAISVRDNQPQHF.

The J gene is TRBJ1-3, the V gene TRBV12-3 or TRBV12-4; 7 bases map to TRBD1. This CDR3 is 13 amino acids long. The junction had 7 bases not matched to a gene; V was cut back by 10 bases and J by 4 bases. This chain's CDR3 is CATGQTAGNTIYF. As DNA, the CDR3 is TGTGCCACGGGACAGACGGCAGGAAACACCATATATTTT.

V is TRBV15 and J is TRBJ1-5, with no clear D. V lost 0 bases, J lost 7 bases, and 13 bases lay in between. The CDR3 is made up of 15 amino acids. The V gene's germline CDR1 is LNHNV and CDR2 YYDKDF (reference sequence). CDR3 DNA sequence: TGTGCCACCAGCAGAGATGATGGCGGGTTCCAGCCCCAGCATTTT. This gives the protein CATSRDDGGFQPQHF.

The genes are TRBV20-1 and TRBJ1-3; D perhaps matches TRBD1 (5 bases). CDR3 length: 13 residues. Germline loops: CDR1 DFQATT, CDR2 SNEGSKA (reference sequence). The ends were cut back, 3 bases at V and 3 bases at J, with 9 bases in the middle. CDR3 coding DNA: TGCAGTGCTAGTCAAGGGGTTGGAAACACCATATATTTT. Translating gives CSASQGVGNTIYF.

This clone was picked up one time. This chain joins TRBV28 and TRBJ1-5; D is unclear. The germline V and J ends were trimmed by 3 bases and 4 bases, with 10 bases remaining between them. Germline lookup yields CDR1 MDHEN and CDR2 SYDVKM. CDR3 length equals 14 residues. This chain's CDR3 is CASSFAAVNQPQHF. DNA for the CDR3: TGTGCCAGCAGTTTCGCGGCGGTAAATCAGCCCCAGCATTTT. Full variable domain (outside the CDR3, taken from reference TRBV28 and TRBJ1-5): DVKVTQSSRYLVKRTGEKVFLECVQDMDHENMFWYRQDPGLGLRLIYFSYDVKMKEKGDIPEGYSVSREKKERFSLILESASTNQTSMYLCASSFAAVNQPQHFGDGTRLSIL.

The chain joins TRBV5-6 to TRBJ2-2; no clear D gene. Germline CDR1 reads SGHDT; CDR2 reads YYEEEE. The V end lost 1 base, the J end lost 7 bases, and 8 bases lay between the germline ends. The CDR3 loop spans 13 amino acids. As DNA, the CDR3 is TGTGCCAGCAGCTTGCCCCCGGGCGGGGAGCTGTTTTTT. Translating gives CASSLPPGGELFF. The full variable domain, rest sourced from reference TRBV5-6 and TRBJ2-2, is DAGVTQSPTHLIKTRGQQVTLRCSPKSGHDTVSWYQQALGQGPQFIFQYYEEEERQRGNFPDRFSGHQFPNYSSELNVNALLLGDSALYLCASSLPPGGELFFGEGSRLTVL.

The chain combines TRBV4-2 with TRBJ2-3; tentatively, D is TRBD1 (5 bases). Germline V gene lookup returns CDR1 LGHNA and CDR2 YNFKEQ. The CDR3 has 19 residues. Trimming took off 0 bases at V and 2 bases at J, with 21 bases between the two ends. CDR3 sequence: CASSQDDPKGRFITDTQYF. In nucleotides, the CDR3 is TGTGCCAGCAGCCAAGATGACCCGAAGGGGCGGTTCATCACAGATACGCAGTATTTT.

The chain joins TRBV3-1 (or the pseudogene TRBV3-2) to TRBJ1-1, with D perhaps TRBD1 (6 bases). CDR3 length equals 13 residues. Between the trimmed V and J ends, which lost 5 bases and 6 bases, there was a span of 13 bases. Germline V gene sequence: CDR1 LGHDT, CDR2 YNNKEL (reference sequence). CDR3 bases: TGTGCCAGCAGCGCTCAGGGGTTGTCTGAAGCTTTCTTT. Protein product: CASSAQGLSEAFF.

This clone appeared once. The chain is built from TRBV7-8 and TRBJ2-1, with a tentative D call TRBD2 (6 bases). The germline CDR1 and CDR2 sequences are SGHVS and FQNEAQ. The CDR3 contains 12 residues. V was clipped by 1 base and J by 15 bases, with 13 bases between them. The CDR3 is CASSLVSDYRFF. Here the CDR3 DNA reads TGTGCCAGCAGCTTAGTTTCGGACTATCGGTTCTTC.

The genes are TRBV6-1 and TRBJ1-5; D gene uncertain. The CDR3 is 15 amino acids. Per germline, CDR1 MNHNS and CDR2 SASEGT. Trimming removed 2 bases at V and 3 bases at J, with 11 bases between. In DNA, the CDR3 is TGTGCCAGCAGTGAAACGGGAGGGTTCAATCAGCCCCAGCATTTT. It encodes CASSETGGFNQPQHF.

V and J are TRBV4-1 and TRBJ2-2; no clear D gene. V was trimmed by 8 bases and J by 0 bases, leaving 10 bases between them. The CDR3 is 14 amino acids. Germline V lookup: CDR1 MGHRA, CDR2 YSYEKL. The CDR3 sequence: CASGKFSNTGELFF. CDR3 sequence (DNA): TGCGCCAGCGGCAAGTTCTCGAACACCGGGGAGCTGTTTTTT.

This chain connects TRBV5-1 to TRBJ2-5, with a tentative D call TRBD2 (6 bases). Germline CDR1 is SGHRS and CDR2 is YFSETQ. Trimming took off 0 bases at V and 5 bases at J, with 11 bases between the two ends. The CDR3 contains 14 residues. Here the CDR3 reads CASSLDPGDETQYF. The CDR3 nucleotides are TGCGCCAGCAGCTTGGATCCGGGAGACGAGACCCAGTACTTC.

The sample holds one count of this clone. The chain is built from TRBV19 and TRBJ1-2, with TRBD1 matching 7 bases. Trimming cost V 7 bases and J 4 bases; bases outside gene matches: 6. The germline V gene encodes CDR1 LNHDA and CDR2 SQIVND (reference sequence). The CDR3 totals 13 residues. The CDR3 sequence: CASMEGGSYGYTF. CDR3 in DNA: TGTGCCAGTATGGAAGGGGGCAGCTATGGCTACACCTTC.

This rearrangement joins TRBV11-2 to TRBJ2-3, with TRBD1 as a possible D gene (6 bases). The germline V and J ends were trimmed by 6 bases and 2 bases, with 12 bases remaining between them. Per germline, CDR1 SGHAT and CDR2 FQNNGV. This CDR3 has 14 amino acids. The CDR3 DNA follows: TGTGCCAGCAGACGGACAGAAGTCACAGATACGCAGTATTTT. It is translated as CASRRTEVTDTQYF.

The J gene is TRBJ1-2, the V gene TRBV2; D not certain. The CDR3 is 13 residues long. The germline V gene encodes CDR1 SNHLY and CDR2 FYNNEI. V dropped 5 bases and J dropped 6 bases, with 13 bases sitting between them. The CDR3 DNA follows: TGTGCCAGCAGTCCGACGGGAGTCCATGGCTACACCTTC. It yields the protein CASSPTGVHGYTF.

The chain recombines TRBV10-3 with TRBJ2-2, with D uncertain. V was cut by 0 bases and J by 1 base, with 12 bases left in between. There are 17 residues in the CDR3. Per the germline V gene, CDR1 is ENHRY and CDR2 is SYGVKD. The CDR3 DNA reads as TGTGCCATCAGTGAGTCGAACGTCAAGCGGAACACCGGGGAGCTGTTTTTT. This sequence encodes CAISESNVKRNTGELFF.

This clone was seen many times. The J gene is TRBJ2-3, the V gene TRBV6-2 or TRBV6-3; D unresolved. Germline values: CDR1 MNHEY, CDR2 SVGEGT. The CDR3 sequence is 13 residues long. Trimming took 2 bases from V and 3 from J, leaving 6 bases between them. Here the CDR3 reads CASSYRETDTQYF. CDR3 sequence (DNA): TGTGCCAGCAGTTACCGAGAGACAGATACGCAGTATTTT.

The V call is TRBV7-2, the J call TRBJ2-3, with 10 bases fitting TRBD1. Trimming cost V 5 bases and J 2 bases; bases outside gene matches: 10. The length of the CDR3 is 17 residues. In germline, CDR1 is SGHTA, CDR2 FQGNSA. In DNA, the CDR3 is TGTGCCAGCAGCGTAACCGGGACAGGGGCCCCCACAGATACGCAGTATTTT. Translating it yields CASSVTGTGAPTDTQYF.

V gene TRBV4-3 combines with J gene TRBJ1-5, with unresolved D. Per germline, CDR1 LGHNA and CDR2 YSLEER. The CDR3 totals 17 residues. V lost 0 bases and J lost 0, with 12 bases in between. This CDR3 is CASSQDWGEYSNQPQHF. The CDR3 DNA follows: TGCGCCAGCAGCCAAGATTGGGGAGAGTATAGCAATCAGCCCCAGCATTTT.